This T cell receptor (beta chain) appears in the sequencing data of a study of T-cell reconstitution after alpha-beta-depleted transplantation in children. Unique molecular identifiers were used in preparing the TCRbeta library. One entry per CDR3 protein, called by TCRdb with MiXCR from the PCR reads. Of around 87,000 distinct CDR3 sequences listed, 7% to 10% are singletons. This clonotype was found many times. Trimming cost V 1 base and J 2 bases; bases outside gene matches: 9. CDR3 length equals 17 residues. Germline V gene lookup returns CDR1 LGHDT and CDR2 YNNKEL (reference sequence). This TCR derives from a human donor who donated a stem cell graft to a child with congenital amegakaryocytic thrombocytopenia. The sequencing used PBMCs from the stem cell graft donor, collected from the stem cell graft. This sequence joins TRBV3-1 and TRBJ1-2; the match to TRBD1 covers 8 bases. The CDR3 reads CASSQVSGTGKNYGYTF. Here the CDR3 DNA reads TGTGCCAGCAGCCAAGTATCCGGGACAGGAAAAAACTATGGCTACACCTTC. Full variable domain (outside the CDR3, taken from reference TRBV3-1 and TRBJ1-2): DTAVSQTPKYLVTQMGNDKSIKCEQNLGHDTMYWYKQDSKKFLKIMFSYNNKELIINETVPNRFSPKSPDKAHLNLHINSLELGDSAVYFCASSQVSGTGKNYGYTFGSGTRLTVV.